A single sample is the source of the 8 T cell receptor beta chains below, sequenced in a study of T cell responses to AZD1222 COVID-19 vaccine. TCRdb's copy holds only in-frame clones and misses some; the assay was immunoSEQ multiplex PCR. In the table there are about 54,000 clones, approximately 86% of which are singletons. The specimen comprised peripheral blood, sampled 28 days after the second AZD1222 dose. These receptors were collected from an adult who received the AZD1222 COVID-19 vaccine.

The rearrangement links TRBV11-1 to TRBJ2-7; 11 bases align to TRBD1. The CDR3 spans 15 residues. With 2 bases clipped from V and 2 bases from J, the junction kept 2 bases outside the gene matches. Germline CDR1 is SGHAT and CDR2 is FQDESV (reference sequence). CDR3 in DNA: TGTGCCAGCAGCTTAATGGGACAGGGGGCCTACGAGCAGTACTTC. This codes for CASSLMGQGAYEQYF. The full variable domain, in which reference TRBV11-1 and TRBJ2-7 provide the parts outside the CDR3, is EAEVAQSPRYKITEKSQAVAFWCDPISGHATLYWYRQILGQGPELLVQFQDESVVDDSQLPKDRFSAERLKGVDSTLKIQPAELGDSAMYLCASSLMGQGAYEQYFGPGTRLTVT.

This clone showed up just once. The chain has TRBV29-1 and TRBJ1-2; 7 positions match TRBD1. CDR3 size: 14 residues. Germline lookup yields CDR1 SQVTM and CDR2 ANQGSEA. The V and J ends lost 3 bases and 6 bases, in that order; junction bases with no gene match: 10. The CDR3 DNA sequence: TGCAGCGTTGACAGGGCCACAGGGGAAGATGGCTACACCTTC. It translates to CSVDRATGEDGYTF.

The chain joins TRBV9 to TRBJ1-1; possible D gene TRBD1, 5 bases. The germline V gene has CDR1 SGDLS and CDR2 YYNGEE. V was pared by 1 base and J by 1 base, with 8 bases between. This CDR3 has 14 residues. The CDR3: CASSVTGENTEAFF. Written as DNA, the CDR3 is TGTGCCAGCAGCGTAACAGGAGAGAACACTGAAGCTTTCTTT.

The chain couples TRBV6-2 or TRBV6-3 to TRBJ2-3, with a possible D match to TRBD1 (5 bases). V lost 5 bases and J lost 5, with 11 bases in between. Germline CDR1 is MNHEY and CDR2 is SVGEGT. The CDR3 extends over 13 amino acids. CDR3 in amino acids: CASSRQGLDTQYF. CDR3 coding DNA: TGTGCCAGCAGTCGCCAGGGTCTAGATACGCAGTATTTT.

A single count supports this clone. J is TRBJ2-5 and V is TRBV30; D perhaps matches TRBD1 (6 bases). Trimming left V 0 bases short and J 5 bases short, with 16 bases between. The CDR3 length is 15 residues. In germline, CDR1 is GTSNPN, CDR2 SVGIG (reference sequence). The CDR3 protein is CAWSVGGGGPETQYF. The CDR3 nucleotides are TGTGCCTGGAGTGTAGGTGGTGGGGGCCCGGAGACCCAGTACTTC.

The CDR3 region is CASHGLGRGNTIYF. CDR3 sequence (DNA): TGTGCCAGCCATGGACTAGGTCGGGGAAACACCATATATTTT. The chain employs TRBV6-5 and TRBJ1-3; D call uncertain. The CDR3 is 14 amino acids. Trimming pared 8 bases from V and 4 bases from J, leaving 15 bases between. CDR1 is MNHEY, CDR2 SVGAGI, per germline.

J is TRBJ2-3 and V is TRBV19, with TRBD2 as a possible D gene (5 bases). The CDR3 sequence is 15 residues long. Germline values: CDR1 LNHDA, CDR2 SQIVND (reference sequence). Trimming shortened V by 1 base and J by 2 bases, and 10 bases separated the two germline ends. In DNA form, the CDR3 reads TGTGCCAGTAGTATAGCGGGGAGCCACACAGATACGCAGTATTTT. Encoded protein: CASSIAGSHTDTQYF.

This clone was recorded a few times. The CDR3 here is CASRNGAGVASPLHF. CDR3 coding DNA: TGTGCCAGCAGGAACGGGGCAGGGGTCGCATCACCCCTCCACTTT. The chain couples TRBV7-9 to TRBJ1-6; the D gene is possibly TRBD1 (6 bases). Germline V CDR1 and CDR2: SEHNR, FQNEAQ (reference sequence). V gave up 6 bases and J gave up 10 bases, with 19 bases separating them. There are 15 residues in the CDR3.